These 14 T cell receptor beta chains share one sample of origin, sequenced in a study of cytomegalovirus exposure and HLA in healthy donors (dated by TCRdb to the late 2010s). The method was the immunoSEQ multiplex PCR assay. For the multiplex PCR, a mixture combining 60 forward primers for TCR Vbeta segments and 13 reverse primers for TCR Jbeta segments was used. This immuneACCESS table, as held by TCRdb, lists in-frame sequences with V and J called but not all clones. Of the missing ones, under half trace to an unresolved V gene in checked studies; the others have no known cause. This sample's table has entries for 200,000 or so clones. The ten largest clones represent almost 0.75% of the sample. Input material: PBMCs. All receptors derive from a boy younger than 18 in good health and CMV-seronegative.

The chain has TRBV30 and TRBJ1-5; 7 bases line up with TRBD1. V shed 0 bases and J 7 bases; nucleotides not matched to a gene: 6. Germline-derived CDR1 and CDR2 are GTSNPN and SVGIG (reference sequence). The CDR3 consists of 14 residues. The CDR3 DNA reads as TGTGCCTGGAGTGTAGGCAGGGGGAACCAGCCCCAGCATTTT. Its translation: CAWSVGRGNQPQHF.

This chain's CDR3 is CACEDRLIPSYTF. The CDR3 DNA is TGTGCCTGCGAAGACCGACTCATCCCCAGCTACACCTTC. J is TRBJ1-2 and V is TRBV30, with no clear D. Germline V CDR1 and CDR2: GTSNPN, SVGIG (reference sequence). This CDR3 comprises 13 residues. Trimming removed 6 bases from V and 9 bases from J, with 20 bases in between.

This chain links TRBV18 with TRBJ2-1; tentative D call: TRBD1 (7 bases). Germline V gives CDR1 KGHSH, CDR2 LQKENI. V lost 4 bases and J lost 8, with 24 bases in between. This CDR3 has 17 amino acids. Here the CDR3 DNA reads TGTGCCAGCTCACTCCAAAAGCGGGCAGTAGACAGGGATGAGCAGTTCTTC. Encoded protein: CASSLQKRAVDRDEQFF.

This chain joins TRBV4-2 and TRBJ2-3; 8 positions agree with TRBD1. This CDR3 has 15 residues. After removal of 0 bases from V and 1 base from J, the junction contained 0 bases not matched to a gene. Germline CDR1 reads LGHNA; CDR2 reads YNFKEQ. CDR3: CASSQDRGRTDTQYF. For the CDR3, the DNA is TGTGCCAGCAGCCAAGACAGGGGGCGCACAGATACGCAGTATTTT.

The CDR3 nucleotides read TGTGCCAGCAGCTCTAGGGTCGGGGGGGACTATGGCTACACCTTC. Translating it yields CASSSRVGGDYGYTF. The V and J genes are TRBV5-6 and TRBJ1-2, with D perhaps TRBD1 (5 bases). This CDR3 comprises 15 residues. Germline CDR1 SGHDT, CDR2 YYEEEE. The V end was cut by 3 bases, the J end by 3 bases, with 15 bases between.

The chain combines TRBV11-2 with TRBJ2-5; D not certain. V lost 8 bases, J lost 0 bases, and 16 bases lay in between. Germline V gives CDR1 SGHAT, CDR2 FQNNGV. There are 15 residues in the CDR3. The CDR3: CASGPTPGYQETQYF. CDR3 bases: TGTGCCAGCGGCCCTACCCCAGGCTACCAAGAGACCCAGTACTTC. Using reference TRBV11-2 and TRBJ2-5 for the parts outside the CDR3, the full variable domain is EAGVAQSPRYKIIEKRQSVAFWCNPISGHATLYWYQQILGQGPKLLIQFQNNGVVDDSQLPKDRFSAERLKGVDSTLKIQPAKLEDSAVYLCASGPTPGYQETQYFGPGTRLLVL.

The V call is TRBV11-3, the J call TRBJ2-7, with D unresolved. The V gene lost 5 bases and the J gene lost 6 bases, with 8 bases spanning the gap. This CDR3 region has 11 residues. The germline V gene has CDR1 SGHNT and CDR2 YENEEA. This chain's CDR3 is CASSDGAEQYF. As DNA, the CDR3 is TGTGCCAGCAGCGATGGAGCCGAGCAGTACTTC.

This chain connects TRBV28 to TRBJ2-7, with 7 bases lining up with TRBD1. The V segment lost 6 bases and the J segment 2 bases; nucleotides outside the gene matches: 13. Germline V gene sequence: CDR1 MDHEN, CDR2 SYDVKM. This CDR3 region has 16 residues. The CDR3 DNA is TGTGCCAGCAGAGAACCCCGCGGACAGGCCGCCTACGAGCAGTACTTC. Its translation: CASREPRGQAAYEQYF.

The chain employs TRBV5-6 and TRBJ1-5; the D gene is possibly TRBD1 (5 bases). V gave up 1 base and J gave up 4 bases, with 12 bases separating them. CDR3 size: 15 residues. Germline V gene data show CDR1 as SGHDT and CDR2 as YYEEEE. The CDR3 protein is CASSLRDRENQPQHF. The CDR3 nucleotides are TGTGCCAGCAGCTTGAGAGACAGAGAGAATCAGCCCCAGCATTTT.

The chain couples TRBV7-6 to TRBJ2-1; 8 nucleotides match TRBD2. The CDR3 has 18 amino acids. From germline, CDR1 is SGHVS and CDR2 FNYEAQ. The V and J ends lost 3 bases and 0 bases, in that order; junction bases with no gene match: 10. CDR3 coding DNA: TGTGCCAGCAGCTTGGGACCGAAGAGCGGGAGCTCCTACAATGAGCAGTTCTTC. It codes for CASSLGPKSGSSYNEQFF.

The chain is built from TRBV2 and TRBJ1-1; tentatively, D is TRBD1 (5 bases). The CDR3 is 14 residues long. The germline gives CDR1 SNHLY, CDR2 FYNNEI. V lost 3 bases and J lost 4, with 12 bases in between. Here the CDR3 DNA reads TGTGCCAGCAGTGAGCGGGGCGTACGCACTGAAGCTTTCTTT. Translating it yields CASSERGVRTEAFF.

This chain connects TRBV7-9 to TRBJ2-2; tentative D call: TRBD2 (6 bases). Germline V lookup: CDR1 SEHNR, CDR2 FQNEAQ (reference sequence). This CDR3 spans 16 amino acids. Trimming removed 1 base from V and 1 base from J, with 10 bases in between. The CDR3 bases are TGTGCCAGCAGCTTAGGTAGCGGTGTGAACACCGGGGAGCTGTTTTTT. The encoded protein is CASSLGSGVNTGELFF.

The rearrangement uses TRBV18 and TRBJ1-4, with 8 bases matching TRBD1. Germline CDR1 is KGHSH and CDR2 is LQKENI. After removal of 2 bases from V and 6 bases from J, the junction contained 8 bases not matched to a gene. The CDR3 loop spans 16 amino acids. Written as DNA, the CDR3 is TGTGCCAGCTCACCAAGCCACACAGGGGGTTATGAAAAACTGTTTTTT. Protein: CASSPSHTGGYEKLFF.

This rearrangement joins TRBV4-1 to TRBJ1-2, with 8 positions matching TRBD1. The CDR3 is 12 residues long. The V segment lost 4 bases and the J segment 8 bases; nucleotides outside the gene matches: 3. The germline CDR1 and CDR2 sequences are MGHRA and YSYEKL. For the CDR3, the DNA is TGCGCCAGCAGCCTCCGACAGGGGGGCTACACCTTC. As protein: CASSLRQGGYTF.